This T cell receptor (beta chain) appears in the sequencing data of a study of blood T cell repertoires in COVID-19. At the level of the study: In each case, the material was cDNA or gDNA derived from T cells, B-cell-depleted T cells, or PBMCs.

The table came from immunoSEQ multiplex PCR; TCRdb's copy has only in-frame clones and leaves some out. The sample yields more than 300,000 clones, approximately 89% seen once. Germline CDR1 is SQVTM and CDR2 is ANQGSEA. The CDR3 covers 15 residues. V lost 0 bases and J lost 7; bases outside the gene matches: 7. Enrollees, about 18 to 89 years old, lived in approximately 25 US areas. The chain recombines TRBV29-1 with TRBJ2-5, with 11 positions matching TRBD2. The TCR was taken from a woman in her thirties or forties who had been exposed to COVID-19. The sequencing sample was made of PBMCs or T cells enriched from blood (not recorded which). The CDR3 spells CSVEDDSGGAGTQYF. The CDR3 bases are TGCAGCGTTGAAGACGATAGCGGGGGGGCGGGGACCCAGTACTTC.